A selection of T cell receptor beta chains follows, all from one sample in a study of blood T cell repertoires in COVID-19. TCRdb keeps only in-frame clones here, not all; method: immunoSEQ multiplex PCR. This table has under 95,000 clones, just over 90% appearing once. Sequenced: peripheral blood. Receptors originate from a man between 45 and 60 years old with COVID-19, enrolled during active disease. Both conserved end residues are part of each CDR3. A D gene is named only where the DNA matches it firmly. The size entry is marked missing in some rows and otherwise reads once, few, many or a size class.

V gene	CDR3 length	J gene	D gene	clone size	CDR3 DNA	CDR3 protein
TRBV7-3	14	TRBJ2-2	TRBD1	.	TGTGCCAGCAGTCGGACAGGACCCCCCGGGGAGCTGTTTTTT	CASSRTGPPGELFF
TRBV3-1/TRBV3-2	18	TRBJ1-2	TRBD1	.	TGTGCCAGCAGCCAAGTAGAAACCCACAGGGGGCTCAACTATGGCTACACCTTC	CASSQVETHRGLNYGYTF
TRBV19	15	TRBJ1-3	TRBD1	.	TGTGCCAGTAGTCTTGGACAGGGTCCTGGAAACACCATATATTTT	CASSLGQGPGNTIYF
TRBV9	16	TRBJ2-5	TRBD2	.	TGTGCCAGCAGCGCCGGGACTAGTCCCTTTGTAGAGACCCAGTACTTC	CASSAGTSPFVETQYF
TRBV19	16	TRBJ2-4	.	.	TGTGCCAGTAGTATGAGACAATCTCTTGCCAAAAACATTCAGTACTTC	CASSMRQSLAKNIQYF
TRBV30	15	TRBJ2-5	.	.	TGTGCCTGGAGTACGGGCAGGGGCAGGGTGGAGACCCAGTACTTC	CAWSTGRGRVETQYF
TRBV6-5	15	TRBJ1-5	TRBD1	.	TGTGCCAGCAGTCCCACAGGGGATAGCAATCAGCCCCAGCATTTT	CASSPTGDSNQPQHF
TRBV5-1	15	TRBJ1-1	TRBD1	.	TGCGCCAGCAGCTTGTACACAGGGGCGAACACTGAAGCTTTCTTT	CASSLYTGANTEAFF
TRBV11-2	14	TRBJ2-7	TRBD1	.	TGTGCCAGCCGCTTAGGGGGCAGCTCCTACGAGCAGTACTTC	CASRLGGSSYEQYF
TRBV7-2	13	TRBJ2-1	TRBD2	.	TGTGCCAGCAGCCTAATGAGCGGGGGCCACACCTTCTTC	CASSLMSGGHTFF
TRBV6-5	15	TRBJ2-7	.	.	TGTGCCAGCAGCCGAGACGCAGGGACTCCCTGGGGGCAGTACTTC	CASSRDAGTPWGQYF
TRBV5-1	12	TRBJ2-4	TRBD1	.	TGCGCCAGCAGCTCACAGGGGAACATTCAGTACTTC	CASSSQGNIQYF
TRBV5-1	12	TRBJ2-7	.	.	TGCGCCAGCAGCTTGGACCTCGGGGAGCAGTACTTC	CASSLDLGEQYF
TRBV15	17	TRBJ1-5	.	.	TGTGCCACCAGCAGAGGGCGCATTTTACAGGGTGATCAGCCCCAGCATTTT	CATSRGRILQGDQPQHF
TRBV7-2	15	TRBJ2-1	TRBD2	.	TGTGCCAGCAGCTTATCTAGCGGGGTATACAATGAGCAGTTCTTC	CASSLSSGVYNEQFF
TRBV7-8	19	TRBJ2-1	TRBD2	.	TGTGCCAGCAGCTCCCAGGGACTAGCGGGAGGGCTCTCCTACAATGAGCAGTTCTTC	CASSSQGLAGGLSYNEQFF
TRBV9	12	TRBJ2-7	TRBD1	once	TGTGCCAGCAGCAAACAGGGGAGCGAGCAGTACTTC	CASSKQGSEQYF
TRBV19	17	TRBJ2-2	TRBD2	.	TGTGCCAGTAGTATTCGGTCCAGCGGGAGAGTGTCCGGGGAGCTGTTTTTT	CASSIRSSGRVSGELFF
TRBV2	15	TRBJ2-3	TRBD2	.	TGTGCCAGCAGTGTTGGGGGAGGGAGCACAGATACGCAGTATTTT	CASSVGGGSTDTQYF
TRBV6-5	15	TRBJ2-7	TRBD1	.	TGTGCCAGCAGTCCCGGACAGGGGAGAGCCTACGAGCAGTACTTC	CASSPGQGRAYEQYF
TRBV18	14	TRBJ1-1	TRBD1	.	TGTGCCAGCTCCCGGACAGGGGACCTACCTGAAGCTTTCTTT	CASSRTGDLPEAFF
TRBV9	15	TRBJ2-3	.	.	TGTGCCAGCAGCGCAGGCAGCGGCGGAACAGATACGCAGTATTTT	CASSAGSGGTDTQYF
TRBV3-1/TRBV3-2	16	TRBJ2-1	TRBD2	.	TGTGCCAGCAGCCAAGTCGTGACTAGCGGGGACAATGAGCAGTTCTTC	CASSQVVTSGDNEQFF
TRBV10-3	15	TRBJ2-5	.	.	TGTGCCATCAAAAAAGGGGGGGAGTCGGGAGAGACCCAGTACTTC	CAIKKGGESGETQYF
TRBV18	14	TRBJ2-5	.	.	TGTGCCAGCTCACCAAGACAGGCCCAAGAGACCCAGTACTTC	CASSPRQAQETQYF
TRBV5-1	14	TRBJ1-5	.	.	TGCGCCAGCAGCGTTGACGGAGATAATCAGCCCCAGCATTTT	CASSVDGDNQPQHF
TRBV10-3	13	TRBJ2-1	TRBD1	once	TGTGCCATCGGGACAGGGGTTCTCGATGAGCAGTTCTTC	CAIGTGVLDEQFF
TRBV5-1	17	TRBJ2-5	TRBD2	.	TGCGCCAGCAGCACGGGACTAGCGGGAGGGCCAGGGGAGACCCAGTACTTC	CASSTGLAGGPGETQYF
TRBV28	15	TRBJ2-1	TRBD2	.	TGTGCCAGCAGTTGGTCTAGCGGGGGGAACAATGAGCAGTTCTTC	CASSWSSGGNNEQFF
TRBV5-4	18	TRBJ2-4	TRBD2	.	TGTGCCAGCAGCTTGGGACTAGCGGGAGCGGGGGCCAAAAACATTCAGTACTTC	CASSLGLAGAGAKNIQYF
TRBV28	15	TRBJ2-1	.	.	TGTGCCAGCAGAACCTCCGGGACTTCCTACAATGAGCAGTTCTTC	CASRTSGTSYNEQFF
TRBV5-1	14	TRBJ1-3	TRBD1	.	TGCGCCAGCAGCCTCGGGACAGAAGGAAACACCATATATTTT	CASSLGTEGNTIYF
TRBV7-3	17	TRBJ2-6	TRBD1	.	TGTGCCAGCAGCTTCCGGGACAGTTTTGCTGGGGCCAACGTCCTGACTTTC	CASSFRDSFAGANVLTF
TRBV30	15	TRBJ2-3	TRBD2	.	TGTGCCTGGAGTATGGGACTAGGGGGCACAGATACGCAGTATTTT	CAWSMGLGGTDTQYF
TRBV18	14	TRBJ2-3	TRBD2	.	TGTGCCAGCACACTAGCGGAGAACACAGATACGCAGTATTTT	CASTLAENTDTQYF
TRBV19	14	TRBJ2-1	TRBD1	few	TGTGCCAGTAGTGTTACAGGGGCCAACAATGAGCAGTTCTTC	CASSVTGANNEQFF
TRBV19	15	TRBJ1-2	TRBD1	.	TGTGCCAGTAGTCTCCGGACAGGAGGGTACTATGGCTACACCTTC	CASSLRTGGYYGYTF
TRBV28	16	TRBJ2-5	TRBD1	.	TGTGCCAGCAGTTTTATTCGGGGACAGGGCCGAGAGACCCAGTACTTC	CASSFIRGQGRETQYF
TRBV28	13	TRBJ1-1	.	.	TGTGCCAGCAGTTACGACAGGAACACTGAAGCTTTCTTT	CASSYDRNTEAFF
TRBV9	14	TRBJ1-1	TRBD1	.	TGTGCCAGCACCGTTCTGACAGGGGGCACTGAAGCTTTCTTT	CASTVLTGGTEAFF
TRBV7-9	14	TRBJ1-3	.	once	TGTGCCAGCAGATCACAGGGCTCTGGAAACACCATATATTTT	CASRSQGSGNTIYF
TRBV5-1	12	TRBJ2-3	.	.	TGCGCCAGCAGCCTTCACGGGGATACGCAGTATTTT	CASSLHGDTQYF
TRBV7-9	15	TRBJ2-1	.	.	TGTGCCAGCAGCTTGGGCTTCGGAGGGCACAATGAGCAGTTCTTC	CASSLGFGGHNEQFF
TRBV5-1	16	TRBJ2-2	TRBD1	.	TGCGCCAGCAGCTTGGGACAGGGCCCTAACACCGGGGAGCTGTTTTTT	CASSLGQGPNTGELFF
TRBV11-2	15	TRBJ2-7	.	.	TGTGCCAGCAGCTCGTCCAGGCTGTACTCCTACGAGCAGTACTTC	CASSSSRLYSYEQYF